Below are 28 T cell receptor beta chains sequenced from a single sample in a study of vaccination effects on CD4 cells after COVID-19. Their antigen targets remain unknown. CD4+ T cells specific for antigen were expanded with viral peptide pools by the ViraFEST assay before sequencing. Upon completion of about ten days in culture, CD4+ T cells were isolated. Either the mRNA-1273 or the BNT162b2 vaccine was given to participants as two doses. Here immunoSEQ multiplex PCR was the method, and the copy in TCRdb shows in-frame clones only, minus some. Among about 24,000 clones, 75% to 85% were seen once, and the ten largest hold roughly 5.7%. This sample comprised CD4+ T cells from PBMCs cultured with SARS-CoV-2 spike peptides, obtained after COVID-19 vaccination. The receptors stem from a human donor who received a COVID-19 vaccine. Some clones in this sample may be carry-over from other donors' samples.

The genes are TRBV5-1 and TRBJ2-3; 7 bases are shared with TRBD1. The J segment lost 1 base and the V segment lost 0 bases, leaving 2 bases of the junction unmatched. The CDR3 runs to 15 residues. CDR1 is SGHRS, CDR2 YFSETQ, per germline. The CDR3 sequence is CASSLVDRGTDTQYF. The CDR3 nucleotides read TGCGCCAGCAGCTTGGTCGACAGGGGCACAGATACGCAGTATTTT.

The chain carries TRBV6-5 and TRBJ1-2; D is possibly TRBD1 (6 bases). Germline V gene lookup returns CDR1 MNHEY and CDR2 SVGAGI. The V end was cut by 6 bases, the J end by 6 bases, with 17 bases between. The CDR3 is made up of 14 amino acids. The DNA of the CDR3 is TGTGCCAGCAGGGGTGGAGGGGGGTCCCATGGCTACACCTTC. Translating it yields CASRGGGGSHGYTF.

The chain couples TRBV18 to TRBJ1-2; 8 bases map to TRBD1. CDR3 length equals 13 residues. Trimming at V came to 6 bases and at J to 5 bases, leaving 5 bases not matched to a gene. From germline, CDR1 is KGHSH and CDR2 LQKENI. CDR3: CASSPDRAYGYTF. Here the CDR3 DNA reads TGTGCCAGCTCGCCGGACAGGGCTTATGGCTACACCTTC.

CDR3 DNA sequence: TGTGCCAGCAGTCGACCCGTCGGGGACCAGCCCCAGCATTTT. The encoded protein is CASSRPVGDQPQHF. The rearrangement joins TRBV6-2 or TRBV6-3 to TRBJ1-5; D is possibly TRBD1 (5 bases). Germline CDR1 MNHEY, CDR2 SVGEGT. The germline V and J ends were trimmed by 5 bases and 7 bases, with 15 bases remaining between them. The CDR3 runs to 14 residues.

This clone occurred once. V and J are TRBV12-3 or TRBV12-4 and TRBJ1-1; D is perhaps TRBD1 (5 bases). This CDR3 region has 13 residues. Trimming stripped 3 bases from V and 4 bases from J, with 9 bases between. The CDR3 loop reads CASSFQRGTEAFF. DNA for the CDR3: TGTGCCAGCAGTTTTCAGAGGGGCACTGAAGCTTTCTTT.

This rearrangement joins TRBV21-1 to TRBJ2-7; the table's D call, TRBD2, has no DNA check behind it. TRBV21-1 represents a pseudogene. The CDR3 spans 15 residues. The CDR3 region is CASSNTDRTLYEQYV. CDR3 DNA sequence: TGTGCCAGCAGCAATACCGATAGAACCCTATACGAGCAGTACGTC.

The gene calls are TRBV5-1 and TRBJ2-3, with 8 bases fitting TRBD1. Losses at the gene ends were 4 bases for V and 0 bases for J; bases not matched to a gene: 10. From germline, CDR1 is SGHRS and CDR2 YFSETQ. The CDR3 consists of 17 residues. The CDR3 DNA reads as TGCGCCAGCAGCCCGGGACAGGTGAAGTCTAGCACAGATACGCAGTATTTT. This gives the protein CASSPGQVKSSTDTQYF.

J is TRBJ1-6 and V is TRBV7-2; D unclear. From germline, CDR1 is SGHTA and CDR2 FQGNSA. V lost 5 bases to trimming and J lost 9 bases, with 20 bases between them. This CDR3 is built from 16 residues. CDR3 residues: CASSARPNPDSSPLHF. The CDR3 bases are TGTGCCAGCAGCGCGAGGCCTAACCCGGACTCTTCACCCCTCCACTTT.

This clone was detected a few times. The chain is built from TRBV10-3 and TRBJ1-1, with 8 nucleotides matching TRBD1. Germline trimming cut 4 bases from V and 5 bases from J; bases unmatched to any gene: 3. CDR3 size: 13 residues. Germline CDR1 and CDR2: ENHRY and SYGVKD. CDR3 sequence: CAISGTGRTEAFF. The CDR3 coding sequence is TGTGCCATCAGTGGGACAGGGAGAACTGAAGCTTTCTTT.

This clone has a handful of counts. CDR3 nucleotides: TGTGCCAGCAGTCCCCAATTAGACAGGGTATTAGGGGACACCTTC. Translating it yields CASSPQLDRVLGDTF. This chain joins TRBV6-5 and TRBJ1-2, with 7 bases fitting TRBD1. Trimming removed 5 bases from V and 12 bases from J; junction bases left unmatched: 18. The CDR3 is made up of 15 amino acids. Germline CDR1 reads MNHEY; CDR2 reads SVGAGI.

The gene calls are TRBV4-2 and TRBJ2-7; TRBD1 might be the D (6 bases). The CDR3 runs to 15 residues. Per germline, CDR1 LGHNA and CDR2 YNFKEQ. V lost 7 bases, J lost 2 bases, and 18 bases lay in between. The CDR3 DNA reads TGTGCCAGCACCCTAAGCGCTCAGGGGACCTACGAGCAGTACGTC. It yields the protein CASTLSAQGTYEQYV.

This chain connects TRBV2 to TRBJ1-3; D gene ambiguous. The germline V gene encodes CDR1 SNHLY and CDR2 FYNNEI. Trimming removed 0 bases from V and 0 bases from J, with 12 bases in between. The length of the CDR3 is 17 residues. CDR3 sequence (DNA): TGTGCCAGCAGTGAAGCGAAACAGTGGACCTCTGGAAACACCATATATTTT. Residues: CASSEAKQWTSGNTIYF.

The V gene is TRBV2, the J gene TRBJ1-3; a weak D match, TRBD1 (5 bases). Per germline, CDR1 SNHLY and CDR2 FYNNEI. Trimming removed 7 bases from V and 9 bases from J, with 13 bases in between. The CDR3 has 12 residues. The CDR3 coding sequence is TGTGCCAGCAACCTTTGGGGCGGCACCATATATTTT. It is translated as CASNLWGGTIYF. Supplemented by reference TRBV2 and TRBJ1-3, the full variable domain reads EPEVTQTPSHQVTQMGQEVILRCVPISNHLYFYWYRQILGQKVEFLVSFYNNEISEKSEIFDDQFSVERPDGSNFTLKIRSTKLEDSAMYFCASNLWGGTIYFGEGSWLTVV.

This clone was counted a few times. V is TRBV18 and J is TRBJ1-1, with 7 bases matching TRBD1. This CDR3 region has 14 residues. Germline V gene lookup returns CDR1 KGHSH and CDR2 LQKENI. Trimming removed 5 bases from V and 0 bases from J; junction bases left unmatched: 3. Written as DNA, the CDR3 is TGTGCCAGCTCATCGGACAGGTTGAACACTGAAGCTTTCTTT. It codes for CASSSDRLNTEAFF.

The rearrangement joins TRBV24-1 to TRBJ1-2; 10 positions agree with TRBD1. CDR1 and CDR2 (germline): KGHDR, SFDVKD. Trimming removed 4 bases from V and 13 bases from J; junction bases left unmatched: 11. The length of the CDR3 is 14 residues. The CDR3: CATSEPGQGTVRTF. CDR3 sequence (DNA): TGTGCCACCAGTGAGCCGGGACAGGGGACGGTTCGCACCTTC.

The V call is TRBV6-5, the J call TRBJ1-5; D is perhaps TRBD1 (6 bases). This CDR3 region has 13 residues. The germline CDR1 and CDR2 sequences are MNHEY and SVGAGI. V lost 6 bases and J lost 4, with 10 bases in between. The CDR3 region has the DNA TGTGCCAGCAGCCGGGACAAAAATCAGCCCCAGCATTTT. Translation: CASSRDKNQPQHF.

This chain connects TRBV18 to TRBJ2-5; D is possibly TRBD2 (5 bases). CDR3 length: 13 residues. Trimming stripped 5 bases from V and 3 bases from J, with 10 bases between. Looked up from germline, CDR1 is KGHSH and CDR2 is LQKENI. Here the CDR3 DNA reads TGTGCCAGCTCAATCGGACTGAAAGAGACCCAGTACTTC. It specifies CASSIGLKETQYF.

V gene TRBV27 combines with J gene TRBJ1-3; 8 positions match TRBD1. Trimming at V came to 6 bases and at J to 2 bases, leaving 3 bases not matched to a gene. The CDR3 spans 14 residues. Germline V gene sequence: CDR1 MNHEY, CDR2 SMNVEV (reference sequence). CDR3: CASRPTGAGNTIYF. CDR3 sequence (DNA): TGTGCCAGCAGACCGACAGGGGCTGGAAACACCATATATTTT.

The V and J genes are TRBV11-2 and TRBJ2-2; possible D gene TRBD1, 6 bases. Germline CDR1 reads SGHAT; CDR2 reads FQNNGV. Trimming left V 5 bases short and J 6 bases short, with 25 bases between. The CDR3 is 18 residues long. The CDR3 reads CASSTAEGLVRGSGELFF. Written as DNA, the CDR3 is TGTGCCAGCAGCACTGCCGAAGGGTTGGTCAGGGGATCCGGGGAGCTGTTTTTT.

The J gene is TRBJ1-1, the V gene TRBV14; unclear D gene. Germline loops: CDR1 SGHDN, CDR2 FVKESK. Deletions cut 1 base from V and 1 base from J, with 19 bases between. This CDR3 is built from 18 residues. CDR3 amino acids: CASSQARRWKGKNTEAFF. The CDR3 region has the DNA TGTGCCAGCAGCCAAGCTAGGCGTTGGAAAGGGAAGAACACTGAAGCTTTCTTT.

The CDR3 DNA reads as TGTGCCAGCAGCGAACCGACAGGGGGCTACTCCAATGAGCAGTTCTTC. Translation gives CASSEPTGGYSNEQFF. This chain joins TRBV14 and TRBJ2-1, with 10 positions matching TRBD1. Germline assignment: CDR1 SGHDN and CDR2 FVKESK. J lost 6 bases, V lost 5 bases, and 10 bases had no gene match. CDR3 length: 16 amino acids.

The chain carries TRBV7-8 and TRBJ1-4, with D possibly matching TRBD1 (6 bases). CDR3 length: 13 residues. The germline gives CDR1 SGHVS, CDR2 FQNEAQ. With 5 bases removed from V and 2 bases from J, the gap between germline ends came to 6 bases. The CDR3, as DNA: TGTGCCAGCAGCGGACAGACTAATGAAAAACTGTTTTTT. This translates into CASSGQTNEKLFF. Together with reference TRBV7-8 and TRBJ1-4, the CDR3 gives the full variable domain: GAGVSQSPRYKVAKRGQDVALRCDPISGHVSLFWYQQALGQGPEFLTYFQNEAQLDKSGLPSDRFFAERPEGSVSTLKIQRTQQEDSAVYLCASSGQTNEKLFFGSGTQLSVL.

Written as DNA, the CDR3 is TGCGCCGCGAAAAAGACAGATACGCAGTATTTT. Its translation is CAAKKTDTQYF. The chain couples TRBV10-2 to TRBJ2-3, with D unclear. The CDR3 spans 11 residues. Germline V CDR1 and CDR2: WSHSY, SAAADI. Deletions cut 11 bases from V and 3 bases from J, with 9 bases between.

This chain connects TRBV5-1 to TRBJ2-3; 7 nucleotides agree with TRBD1. Germline V CDR1 and CDR2: SGHRS, YFSETQ. V was pared by 0 bases and J by 0 bases, with 1 base of the junction left unmatched. The CDR3 runs to 15 residues. The CDR3 loop is CASSLGQGSTDTQYF. In DNA, the CDR3 is TGCGCCAGCAGCTTGGGACAGGGAAGCACAGATACGCAGTATTTT.

V gene TRBV5-1 combines with J gene TRBJ1-6; the D is unclear. CDR3 length: 17 amino acids. The germline CDR1 and CDR2 sequences are SGHRS and YFSETQ. V was clipped by 0 bases and J by 0 bases, with 10 bases between them. CDR3 DNA: TGCGCCAGCAGCTTGGGAGTCGATCTCTCCTATAATTCACCCCTCCACTTT. This codes for CASSLGVDLSYNSPLHF. Full variable domain (rest looked up from reference TRBV5-1 and TRBJ1-6): KAGVTQTPRYLIKTRGQQVTLSCSPISGHRSVSWYQQTPGQGLQFLFEYFSETQRNKGNFPGRFSGRQFSNSRSEMNVSTLELGDSALYLCASSLGVDLSYNSPLHFGNGTRLTVT.

This clone showed up just a few times. The chain couples TRBV9 to TRBJ2-2, with D tentatively TRBD1 (6 bases). This CDR3 has 17 amino acids. CDR1 is SGDLS, CDR2 YYNGEE, per germline. V was trimmed by 0 bases and J by 3 bases, leaving 15 bases between them. CDR3 sequence: CASSVATWGRDTGELFF. The CDR3, as DNA: TGTGCCAGCAGCGTAGCTACATGGGGGCGGGACACCGGGGAGCTGTTTTTT.

J is TRBJ1-5 and V is TRBV4-1; D possibly corresponds to TRBD1 (6 bases). The germline V and J ends were trimmed by 0 bases and 3 bases, with 9 bases remaining between them. The CDR3 is 15 residues long. The germline gives CDR1 MGHRA, CDR2 YSYEKL. DNA of the CDR3: TGCGCCAGCAGCCAAGAAGGGGGGATCAATCAGCCCCAGCATTTT. Its translation: CASSQEGGINQPQHF.

This sequence joins TRBV5-1 and TRBJ1-5; D not resolved. The V end lost 2 bases, the J end lost 4 bases, and 7 bases lay between the germline ends. Germline V gene sequence: CDR1 SGHRS, CDR2 YFSETQ. This CDR3 is 13 amino acids long. DNA for the CDR3: TGCGCCAGCAGCTTAGGACCTAATCAGCCCCAGCATTTT. Residues: CASSLGPNQPQHF.